The T cell receptor (beta chain) described here comes from a study of blood T cell repertoires in COVID-19. The CDR3 contains 13 residues. CDR1 SGHDT and CDR2 YYEEEE come from the germline V gene. With 3 bases clipped from V and 3 bases from J, the junction kept 2 bases outside the gene matches. Libraries were prepared by immunoSEQ multiplex PCR; TCRdb keeps only in-frame clonotypes and omits some of them. The sample holds 450,000 or so clones, approximately 89% seen once. This TCR was sampled from a woman in her thirties or forties with COVID-19, enrolled during active disease. The sequencing sample was made of peripheral blood. This rearrangement joins TRBV5-6 to TRBJ2-5; 7 nucleotides align to TRBD2. This CDR3 is CASSWAGEETQYF. CDR3 nucleotide sequence: TGTGCCAGCAGCTGGGCGGGGGAAGAGACCCAGTACTTC. Full variable domain (outside the CDR3, taken from reference TRBV5-6 and TRBJ2-5): DAGVTQSPTHLIKTRGQQVTLRCSPKSGHDTVSWYQQALGQGPQFIFQYYEEEERQRGNFPDRFSGHQFPNYSSELNVNALLLGDSALYLCASSWAGEETQYFGPGTRLLVL.